This entry concerns a single T cell receptor (beta chain). In its sample, this clonotype was seen once. The clone's antigen remains unknown. No qualities accompany the bases; no much larger clone lies one base away. Inclusive of the bounding cysteine and phenylalanine, the CDR3 is 12 residues long. Just the 36-base CDR3 DNA is kept, in frame starting at base 1. The germline V gene provides CDR1 MNHEY and CDR2 SVGAGI. Trimming takes 2 bases off V and 10 bases off J; junction bases not matched to a gene: 4. The protocol used for the library was 5' RACE. The data were produced on an Illumina HiSeq 2500. A second roughly 7 to 11 cycle PCR used a sample-barcoded 5' primer and a J-beta primer mix. A template-switch 5' adaptor carrying 12 random nucleotides introduced a unique molecular identifier onto each TCR beta cDNA molecule. Each sample yielded at least 3 million CDR3-containing paired-end reads. First-strand cDNA was synthesized from all RNA with the Mint cDNA synthesis kit, primed by a TRBC-specific oligonucleotide. After uracil-DNA glycosylase treatment, a first 18-cycle PCR used universal primers M1SS and BC2_uni_R on all cDNA. Regarding the original processing steps: Normalization of each sample was performed by random selection of 1 million high-quality reads, each carrying a distinct molecular identifier. Reads with shared molecular identifiers were discarded instead of being binned into consensus sequences. CDR3 identification, clonotype clustering and error correction used MiTCR with a Q25 quality threshold and the strictest error-elimination algorithm. A nonparametric unseen species model with Euler transformation was used to estimate lower-bound total TCR beta diversity. The public reads were run again by TCRdb, first through fastp at Q25 and then through MiXCR, and only productive beta chains were kept. Merged by CDR3 protein, the rows form single entries marked with the most common genes and DNA. The V and J calls and clone size come from TCRdb's table, not from the authors' own analysis. This sample gives about 1.8 million distinct CDR3 sequences in total; approximately 50% of them show up just once. The biggest ten clones account for roughly 2% of the sample.

The data derive from a study of blood T cells in healthy people across ages (dated by TCRdb to about 2015). Notes on the research overall: In model experiments, roughly one uniquely barcoded TCR beta cDNA molecule per two T cells was captured by template switching. Age-related changes in TCR beta repertoire diversity were measured in the study by deep sequencing normalized with unique cDNA molecular identifiers. The donors were divided into four age groups: young (average about 16 years), middle-aged (about 39), aged (around 59) and long-lived (about 79). To avoid experimental bias, donors of different ages were randomly spread across the sequencing lanes. For two donors (one aged 18 to 30 and one aged 80 or older), the study analyzed two additional independent replicas of 1 million unique cDNA reads from the same blood draw.

Donors were a few dozen systemically healthy Caucasian individuals from Russia aged roughly 6 to 90 years. Each donor gave about 10 milliliters of peripheral blood, drawn into EDTA-treated Vacutainer tubes. PBMCs were isolated by Ficoll-Paque density-gradient centrifugation, with at least 6 million obtained per sample. Total RNA, at least 6 micrograms per sample, was extracted from PBMCs with Trizol reagent. For every donor, an aliquot of PBMCs went through flow cytometry to measure the percentages of naive CD45RAhigh/CD27high T cells. Study-wide findings and limitations: Because profiling used bulk unsorted PBMCs, naive and antigen-experienced compartments could not be compared conclusively. Compared with the aged group, more naive CD4+ T cells, fewer expanded clones and increased TCR diversity were shown by the long-lived group, suggesting age selection. As age increased, observed TCR beta diversity per million T cells dropped in a roughly linear way, and a significant reduction was already evident by age 40. Estimates of total diversity from one million sequenced T cells were regarded as lower bounds and underestimates. Because the CMV infection status of the donors was unknown, age-related changes in expanded clonotypes may potentially have been confounded. The percentage of naive T cells measured by flow cytometry correlated strongly with observed TCR beta diversity.

The rearranged chain carries TRBV6-5 and TRBJ1-1; 7 middle bases align to TRBD1. The sequence was collected from a woman in her forties in good health. Sequencing was performed on blood. The bases are TGTGCCAGCAGTTACCCGGCAGGGGGAGCTTTCTTT. Its translation reads: CASSYPAGGAFF.